Listed below are T cell receptor beta chains from one sample, sequenced in a study of T cells after yellow fever vaccination. TCRdb reprocessed the 5' RACE reads via MiXCR and lists one record per CDR3 protein. Here the sample spans around 340,000 distinct CDR3 sequences, around 12% being singletons. Specimen: CD4+ T cells sorted from PBMCs, collected 15 days after the yellow fever booster vaccination. These receptors came from a man between 18 and 35 years old who received the YFV17D yellow fever vaccine. The CDR3 runs from the conserved cysteine through the conserved F or W. The order of the fields is V gene, clone size, D gene, J gene, CDR3 protein, CDR3 DNA. D genes are given only for firm matches. Clone size is shown for a subset of rows, as once, few, many or a class of expanded clone.

V gene: TRBV5-1
clone size: -
D gene: -
J gene: TRBJ1-6
CDR3 protein: CASSTNPGSHYNSPLHF
CDR3 DNA: TGCGCCAGCAGCACCAACCCAGGAAGCCACTATAATTCACCCCTCCACTTT

V gene: TRBV18
clone size: -
D gene: TRBD1
J gene: TRBJ2-7
CDR3 protein: CASSPGGDRFYEQYF
CDR3 DNA: TGTGCCAGCTCACCAGGAGGGGACAGGTTCTACGAGCAGTACTTC

V gene: TRBV2
clone size: many
D gene: TRBD1
J gene: TRBJ1-6
CDR3 protein: CASSRQGDSPLHF
CDR3 DNA: TGTGCCAGCAGTAGACAGGGCGACTCACCCCTCCACTTT

V gene: TRBV5-1
clone size: -
D gene: -
J gene: TRBJ2-3
CDR3 protein: CASRTDSYTQYF
CDR3 DNA: TGCGCCAGCAGGACCGACAGTTATACGCAGTATTTT

V gene: TRBV7-9
clone size: few
D gene: -
J gene: TRBJ2-2
CDR3 protein: CASSPSSVHTGELFF
CDR3 DNA: TGTGCCAGCAGCCCTTCTAGCGTCCACACCGGGGAGCTGTTTTTT

V gene: TRBV6-1
clone size: -
D gene: -
J gene: TRBJ2-5
CDR3 protein: CASSEGLQETQYF
CDR3 DNA: TGTGCCAGCAGTGAAGGGCTCCAAGAGACCCAGTACTTC

V gene: TRBV6-5
clone size: -
D gene: -
J gene: TRBJ2-4
CDR3 protein: CASSRTDQKNIQYF
CDR3 DNA: TGTGCCAGCAGTAGGACGGACCAGAAAAACATTCAGTACTTC

V gene: TRBV14
clone size: few
D gene: -
J gene: TRBJ2-1
CDR3 protein: CASSPPPAYNEQFF
CDR3 DNA: TGTGCCAGCAGCCCCCCGCCTGCCTACAATGAGCAGTTCTTC

V gene: TRBV6-5
clone size: few
D gene: -
J gene: TRBJ2-3
CDR3 protein: CASRSGGAHTDTQYF
CDR3 DNA: TGTGCCAGCAGGTCCGGTGGGGCGCACACAGATACGCAGTATTTT

V gene: TRBV9
clone size: few
D gene: -
J gene: TRBJ2-3
CDR3 protein: CASSVEWVRTDTQYF
CDR3 DNA: TGTGCCAGCAGCGTAGAGTGGGTTCGCACAGATACGCAGTATTTT

V gene: TRBV12-3/TRBV12-4
clone size: many
D gene: -
J gene: TRBJ1-3
CDR3 protein: CASSYSGNTIYF
CDR3 DNA: TGTGCCAGCAGCTACAGTGGAAACACCATATATTTT

V gene: TRBV6-1
clone size: -
D gene: -
J gene: TRBJ2-4
CDR3 protein: CASRRDSKNIQYF
CDR3 DNA: TGTGCCAGCAGGCGAGACAGTAAAAACATTCAGTACTTC

V gene: TRBV19
clone size: few
D gene: -
J gene: TRBJ2-1
CDR3 protein: CASSPWNNEQFF
CDR3 DNA: TGTGCCAGTAGTCCCTGGAACAATGAGCAGTTCTTC

V gene: TRBV4-2
clone size: -
D gene: -
J gene: TRBJ2-2
CDR3 protein: CASSQVGGELFF
CDR3 DNA: TGTGCCAGCAGCCAAGTCGGGGGGGAGCTGTTTTTT

V gene: TRBV27
clone size: -
D gene: -
J gene: TRBJ2-6
CDR3 protein: CASSHRRNSGANVLTF
CDR3 DNA: TGTGCCAGCAGCCACAGGAGAAACTCTGGGGCCAACGTCCTGACTTTC

V gene: TRBV6-6
clone size: few
D gene: TRBD1
J gene: TRBJ1-2
CDR3 protein: CASSYGRGGEYGYTF
CDR3 DNA: TGTGCCAGCAGTTACGGCAGGGGGGGGGAATATGGCTACACCTTC

V gene: TRBV5-6
clone size: many
D gene: TRBD1
J gene: TRBJ2-5
CDR3 protein: CASSRQGASTQETQYF
CDR3 DNA: TGTGCCAGCAGCCGACAGGGGGCGTCCACCCAAGAGACCCAGTACTTC

V gene: TRBV7-3
clone size: few
D gene: TRBD2
J gene: TRBJ2-5
CDR3 protein: CASSSGGGIPDETQYF
CDR3 DNA: TGTGCCAGCAGCTCCGGGGGGGGGATACCGGACGAGACCCAGTACTTC

V gene: TRBV7-2
clone size: -
D gene: -
J gene: TRBJ2-2
CDR3 protein: CASSAVYGELFF
CDR3 DNA: TGTGCCAGCAGCGCAGTTTACGGGGAGCTGTTTTTT

V gene: TRBV10-3
clone size: -
D gene: TRBD1
J gene: TRBJ1-1
CDR3 protein: CAIRKGTGTNTEAFF
CDR3 DNA: TGTGCCATCAGGAAGGGGACAGGTACGAACACTGAAGCTTTCTTT

V gene: TRBV29-1
clone size: once
D gene: TRBD1
J gene: TRBJ2-7
CDR3 protein: CSVDQGAGGYEQYF
CDR3 DNA: TGCAGCGTTGATCAGGGGGCAGGGGGCTACGAGCAGTACTTC

V gene: TRBV5-1
clone size: few
D gene: -
J gene: TRBJ1-1
CDR3 protein: CASSLDRHEAFF
CDR3 DNA: TGCGCCAGCAGCTTGGACCGGCATGAAGCTTTCTTT

V gene: TRBV7-2
clone size: few
D gene: -
J gene: TRBJ1-1
CDR3 protein: CASSSRTVMNTEAFF
CDR3 DNA: TGTGCCAGCAGCTCTCGGACAGTCATGAACACTGAAGCTTTCTTT